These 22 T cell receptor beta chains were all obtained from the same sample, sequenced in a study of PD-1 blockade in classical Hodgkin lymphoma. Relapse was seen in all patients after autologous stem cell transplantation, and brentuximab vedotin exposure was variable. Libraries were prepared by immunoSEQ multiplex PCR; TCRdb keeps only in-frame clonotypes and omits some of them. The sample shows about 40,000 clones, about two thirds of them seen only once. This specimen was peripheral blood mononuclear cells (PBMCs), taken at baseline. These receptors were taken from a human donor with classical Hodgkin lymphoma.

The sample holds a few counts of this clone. Here the CDR3 reads CSVRLADSYEQYF. The CDR3 nucleotides are TGCAGCGTGAGACTAGCGGACTCCTACGAGCAGTACTTC. The rearrangement uses TRBV29-1 and TRBJ2-7, with 9 bases matching TRBD2. Germline V lookup: CDR1 SQVTM, CDR2 ANQGSEA. V was pared by 6 bases and J by 0 bases, with 3 bases of the junction left unmatched. CDR3 length: 13 residues.

For the CDR3, the DNA is TGTGCCAGCAGTTTGGGACTTCTCTACGAGCAGTACTTC. Its protein product is CASSLGLLYEQYF. The chain joins TRBV28 to TRBJ2-7; TRBD2 is a possible D gene (6 bases). The length of the CDR3 is 13 residues. Germline CDR1 and CDR2: MDHEN and SYDVKM. The germline V and J ends were trimmed by 3 bases and 3 bases, with 9 bases remaining between them.

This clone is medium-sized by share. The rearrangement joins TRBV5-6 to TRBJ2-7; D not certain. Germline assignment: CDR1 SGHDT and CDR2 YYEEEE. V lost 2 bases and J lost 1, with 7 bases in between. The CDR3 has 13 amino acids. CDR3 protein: CASSLGRSYEQYF. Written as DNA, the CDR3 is TGTGCCAGCAGCTTAGGCCGATCCTACGAGCAGTACTTC.

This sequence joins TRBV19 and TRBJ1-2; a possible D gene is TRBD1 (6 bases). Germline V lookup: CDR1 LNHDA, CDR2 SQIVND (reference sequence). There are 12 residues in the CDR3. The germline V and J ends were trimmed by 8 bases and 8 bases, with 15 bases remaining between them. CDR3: CASAPGARGYTF. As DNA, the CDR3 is TGTGCCAGTGCCCCGGGGGCCAGGGGCTACACCTTC.

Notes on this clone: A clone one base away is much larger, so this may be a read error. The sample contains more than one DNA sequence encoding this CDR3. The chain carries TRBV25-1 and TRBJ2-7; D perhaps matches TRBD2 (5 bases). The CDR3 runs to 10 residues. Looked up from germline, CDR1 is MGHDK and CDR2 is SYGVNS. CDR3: CASGSYEQYF. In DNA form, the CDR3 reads TGTGCCAGCGGGAGCTACGAACAGTACTTC.

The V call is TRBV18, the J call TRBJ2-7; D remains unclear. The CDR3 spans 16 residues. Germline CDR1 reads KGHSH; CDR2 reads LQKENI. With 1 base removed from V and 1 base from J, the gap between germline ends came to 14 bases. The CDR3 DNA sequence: TGTGCCAGCTCACCACTTCGGCGAACCGGATCCTACGAGCAGTACTTC. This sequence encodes CASSPLRRTGSYEQYF.

CDR3 nucleotide sequence: TGTGCCAGTACATTATATCTCCCACAAGCCGATTTTGAAGCTTTCTTT. This codes for CASTLYLPQADFEAFF. The V and J genes are TRBV19 and TRBJ1-1; D is uncertain. Trimming cost V 7 bases and J 7 bases, with 25 bases left between them. Germline V gene lookup returns CDR1 LNHDA and CDR2 SQIVND (reference sequence). This CDR3 region has 16 residues.

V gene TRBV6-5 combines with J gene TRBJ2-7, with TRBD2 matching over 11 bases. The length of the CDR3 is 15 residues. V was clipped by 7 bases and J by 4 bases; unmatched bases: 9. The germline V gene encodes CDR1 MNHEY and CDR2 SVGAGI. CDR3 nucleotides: TGTGCCAGCAAATACCTGACTAGCGGGGTTTACGAGCAGTACTTC. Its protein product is CASKYLTSGVYEQYF.

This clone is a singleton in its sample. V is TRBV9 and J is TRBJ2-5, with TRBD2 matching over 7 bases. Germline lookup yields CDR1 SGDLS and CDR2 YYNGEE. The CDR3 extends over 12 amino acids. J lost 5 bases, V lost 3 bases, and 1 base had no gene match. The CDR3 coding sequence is TGTGCCAGCAGCGCCGGGGGGGAGACCCAGTACTTC. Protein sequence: CASSAGGETQYF.

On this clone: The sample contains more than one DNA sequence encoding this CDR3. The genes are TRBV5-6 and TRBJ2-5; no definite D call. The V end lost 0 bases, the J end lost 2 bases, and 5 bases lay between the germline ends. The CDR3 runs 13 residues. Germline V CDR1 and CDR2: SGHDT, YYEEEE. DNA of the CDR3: TGTGCCAGCAGCTTGGTGGGGCAAGAGACCCAGTACTTC. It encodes CASSLVGQETQYF.

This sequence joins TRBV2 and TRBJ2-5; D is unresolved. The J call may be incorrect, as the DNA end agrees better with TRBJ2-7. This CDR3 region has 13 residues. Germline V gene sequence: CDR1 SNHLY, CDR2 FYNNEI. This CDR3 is CASRSRAAYEQYF. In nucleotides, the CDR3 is TGTGCCAGCAGGAGTAGGGCCGCCTACGAGCAGTACTTC.

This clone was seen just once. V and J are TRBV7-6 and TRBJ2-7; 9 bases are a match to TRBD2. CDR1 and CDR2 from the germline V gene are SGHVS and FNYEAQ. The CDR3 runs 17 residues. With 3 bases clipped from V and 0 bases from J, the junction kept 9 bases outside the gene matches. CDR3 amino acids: CASSFGSVAGDSYEQYF. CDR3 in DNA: TGTGCCAGCAGCTTCGGGTCAGTAGCGGGGGACTCCTACGAGCAGTACTTC.

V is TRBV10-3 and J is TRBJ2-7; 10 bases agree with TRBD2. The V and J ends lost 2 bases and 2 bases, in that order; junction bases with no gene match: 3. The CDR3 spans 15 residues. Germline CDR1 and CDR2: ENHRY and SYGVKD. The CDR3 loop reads CAISERLAGTYEQYF. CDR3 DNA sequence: TGTGCCATCAGTGAGAGACTAGCGGGCACCTACGAGCAGTACTTC.

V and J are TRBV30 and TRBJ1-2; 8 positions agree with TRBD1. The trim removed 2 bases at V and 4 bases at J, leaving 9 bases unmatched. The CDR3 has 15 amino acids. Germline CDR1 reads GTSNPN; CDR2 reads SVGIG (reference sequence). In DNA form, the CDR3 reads TGTGCCTGGAGTACACGACAGGGGCTGGGCTATGGCTACACCTTC. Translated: CAWSTRQGLGYGYTF.

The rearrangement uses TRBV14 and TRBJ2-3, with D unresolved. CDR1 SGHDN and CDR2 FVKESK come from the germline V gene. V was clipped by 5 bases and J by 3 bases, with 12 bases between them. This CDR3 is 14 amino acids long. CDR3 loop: CASSTLARTDTQYF. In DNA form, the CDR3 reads TGTGCCAGCAGCACTCTGGCTCGGACAGATACGCAGTATTTT.

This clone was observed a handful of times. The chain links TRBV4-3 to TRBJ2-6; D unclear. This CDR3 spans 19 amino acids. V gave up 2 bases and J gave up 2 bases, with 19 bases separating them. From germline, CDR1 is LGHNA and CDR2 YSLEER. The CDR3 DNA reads TGCGCCAGCAGCCAATATAACGATAAGGAGATTCCTGGGGCCAACGTCCTGACTTTC. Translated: CASSQYNDKEIPGANVLTF.

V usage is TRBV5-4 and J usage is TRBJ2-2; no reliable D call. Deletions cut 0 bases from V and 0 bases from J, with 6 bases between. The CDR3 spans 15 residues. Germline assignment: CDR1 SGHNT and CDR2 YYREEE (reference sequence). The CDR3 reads CASSLGSPNTGELFF. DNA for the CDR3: TGTGCCAGCAGCTTGGGTAGTCCGAACACCGGGGAGCTGTTTTTT.

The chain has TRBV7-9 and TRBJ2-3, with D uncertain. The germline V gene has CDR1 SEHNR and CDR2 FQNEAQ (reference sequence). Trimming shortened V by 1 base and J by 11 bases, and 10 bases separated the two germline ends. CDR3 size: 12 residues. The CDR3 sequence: CASSLEGAEQYF. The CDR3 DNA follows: TGTGCCAGCAGCTTAGAGGGTGCTGAGCAGTATTTT.

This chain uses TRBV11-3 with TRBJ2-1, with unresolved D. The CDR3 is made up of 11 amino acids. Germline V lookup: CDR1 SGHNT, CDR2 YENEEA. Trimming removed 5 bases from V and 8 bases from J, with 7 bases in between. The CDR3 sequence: CASSHGDEQFF. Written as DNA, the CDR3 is TGTGCCAGCAGCCATGGAGATGAGCAGTTCTTC.

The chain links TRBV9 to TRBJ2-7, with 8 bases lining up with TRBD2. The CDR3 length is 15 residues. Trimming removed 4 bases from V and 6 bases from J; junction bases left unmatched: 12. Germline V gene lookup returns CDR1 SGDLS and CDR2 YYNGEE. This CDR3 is CASSPSGTRALEQYF. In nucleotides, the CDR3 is TGTGCCAGCAGCCCATCCGGGACTAGGGCTCTCGAGCAGTACTTC.

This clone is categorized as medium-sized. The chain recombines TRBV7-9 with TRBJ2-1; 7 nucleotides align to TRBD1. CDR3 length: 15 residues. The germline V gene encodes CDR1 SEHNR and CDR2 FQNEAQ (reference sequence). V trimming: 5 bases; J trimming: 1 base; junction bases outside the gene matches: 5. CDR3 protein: CASSPTGVSYNEQFF. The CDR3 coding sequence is TGTGCCAGCAGCCCCACAGGGGTATCCTACAATGAGCAGTTCTTC.

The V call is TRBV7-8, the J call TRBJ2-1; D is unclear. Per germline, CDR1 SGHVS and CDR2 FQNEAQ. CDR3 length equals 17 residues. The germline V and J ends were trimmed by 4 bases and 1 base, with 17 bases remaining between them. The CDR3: CASSSLPELTSYNEQFF. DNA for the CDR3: TGTGCCAGCAGCTCCCTTCCGGAGCTTACTTCCTACAATGAGCAGTTCTTC.